This TCR beta chain was identified in a study of Tregs in tolerant kidney transplant recipients (dated by TCRdb to the late 2010s). Study-level background: TCRbeta sequencing was used in the study to identify donor-specific regulatory T cells before combined kidney and bone marrow transplantation, and the identified cells were then tracked after transplant. Several methods of expanding Tregs specific for an allogeneic donor were compared by TCRbeta repertoire sequencing in a few healthy controls.

What the authors observed across the whole study: Although technical replication error seemed to be minimal, the question of biological reproducibility was not addressed directly. The study was constrained by small patient numbers, and validation of the findings is required in larger populations and under other immunosuppression protocols. The most biologically relevant and donor-specific TCRbeta repertoire appeared to be identified by expanding Tregs with activated donor B cells.

Unstimulated Tregs (CD4+CD25+CD127-), CD4+ non-Tregs (CD4+CD25-), CD4 and CD8 cells were FACS-sorted from thawed PBMCs. Blood from healthy controls was obtained either as purchased buffy coats or from healthy volunteers. Healthy control blood was processed by Ficoll density gradient to PBMCs and cryopreserved; patient PBMCs were collected before and after transplant. Genomic DNA was extracted from sorted cells with the QIAGEN DNeasy Blood and Tissue Kit for TCRbeta CDR3 sequencing. High-throughput TCRbeta CDR3 sequencing, including PCR amplification with bias correction and internal controls, was performed commercially through immunoSEQ. The original pipeline was this. Unique productive TCRbeta sequences were defined by CDR3 nucleotide sequence where primers matched, and otherwise by CDR3 amino acid sequence together with Vbeta and Jbeta genes. To correct for sorting error, sequences found in more than one sorted population at a frequency ratio of 2:1 or less were discarded, and the remaining shared sequences were assigned to the population with the higher frequency. A sequence was defined as donor-reactive if the sequence was expanded at least 5-fold in CFSE-low cells compared with unstimulated cells and had a frequency of at least 0.01% in CFSE-low cells. Repertoire divergence was quantified by Jensen-Shannon divergence using the top 100 TCRbeta sequences ranked by frequency. When a sample had multiple sequencing runs, each run was corrected for sorting error separately and the runs were then pooled. As stored in TCRdb, this immuneACCESS dataset retains in-frame rearrangements with V and J assigned. A fraction of the clones does not appear; measured against another copy, unresolved V genes explain less than half of the discrepancy, and the remainder lacks a known reason. That table supplies the V and J calls and clone size; D and trimming were determined from the DNA. This sample holds about 15,000 clones; 85% to 95% were observed only once. The top ten clonotypes cover around 13% of the sample.

For this clone: The antigen it recognizes is unknown. The input lacks base qualities; no much larger clone sits a single base away.

The V and J ends are trimmed by 6 bases and 2 bases, leaving 13 bases between them. The CDR3 numbers 14 residues from cysteine through phenylalanine. The only DNA kept is the CDR3, 42 bases in frame from the first base. CDR1 SGHTA and CDR2 FQGNSA were looked up in the germline V gene. The receptor was isolated from a human donor in good health. The rearrangement combines TRBV7-2 with TRBJ1-2; the D gene is perhaps TRBD1, from 6 matching bases. Sequenced: CD8+ T cells from blood. The DNA reads as follows: TGTGCCAGCAGGGATCCAGGGGAGAACTATGGCTACACCTTC. This is translated as CASRDPGENYGYTF.